A selection of T cell receptor beta chains follows, all from one sample in a study of cytomegalovirus exposure and HLA in healthy donors. Here immunoSEQ multiplex PCR was the method, and the copy in TCRdb shows in-frame clones only, minus some. The sample records 190,000 or so clones, 79% being singletons. The sequenced sample was PBMCs. The receptors here all came from a girl aged 10-17 years in good health and CMV-seropositive. CDR3s include the opening cysteine and the closing phenylalanine or tryptophan. A D gene is named only where the DNA matches it firmly. Clone size is not always given. Where it is, it says once, few, many or a class for expanded clones.

d_call,j_call,v_call,clone_size,cdr3_aa,cdr3_nt
NA,TRBJ1-3,TRBV18,NA,CASSPPWGDSGNTIYF,TGTGCCAGCTCACCACCGTGGGGCGACTCTGGAAACACCATATATTTT
TRBD2,TRBJ2-7,TRBV11-2,once,CASSLEPGRGKVEQYF,TGTGCCAGCAGCTTAGAGCCTGGGCGGGGGAAGGTCGAGCAGTACTTC
NA,TRBJ2-3,TRBV4-2,NA,CASSQREDTQYF,TGTGCCAGCAGCCAACGGGAGGATACGCAGTATTTT
TRBD1,TRBJ2-4,TRBV19,NA,CASSNRGVGAKNIQYF,TGTGCCAGTAGTAACAGGGGGGTTGGGGCCAAAAACATTCAGTACTTC
NA,TRBJ1-4,TRBV7-9,NA,CASSLDSRATKLFF,TGTGCCAGCAGCCTGGACTCACGGGCAACAAAACTGTTTTTT
TRBD2,TRBJ2-5,TRBV2,NA,CASSDSLAGEEETQYF,TGTGCCAGCAGTGATAGCCTAGCGGGGGAGGAGGAGACCCAGTACTTC
TRBD1,TRBJ1-2,TRBV5-6,NA,CASSLAPGTGAGYTF,TGTGCCAGCAGCTTGGCGCCCGGGACAGGGGCTGGCTACACCTTC
NA,TRBJ2-4,TRBV6-1,NA,CASSEGPENIQYF,TGTGCCAGCAGTGAGGGGCCCGAAAACATTCAGTACTTC
TRBD2,TRBJ2-1,TRBV4-1,NA,CASSQGAGDIYNEQFF,TGCGCCAGCAGCCAAGGAGCGGGGGATATCTACAATGAGCAGTTCTTC
NA,TRBJ1-5,TRBV27,NA,CASSLRGGGSQPQHF,TGTGCCAGCAGTTTACGGGGGGGCGGATCTCAGCCCCAGCATTTT
TRBD1,TRBJ2-3,TRBV6-5,NA,CASSSRTGAHKDTQYF,TGTGCCAGCAGTTCTCGGACAGGGGCCCACAAGGATACGCAGTATTTT
TRBD2,TRBJ2-2,TRBV5-4,once,CASSRGGAGTGELFF,TGTGCCAGCAGCCGGGGGGGGGCAGGGACCGGGGAGCTGTTTTTT
TRBD1,TRBJ2-1,TRBV6-5,NA,CASSYDRVSYNEQFF,TGTGCCAGCAGTTACGACAGGGTGTCCTACAATGAGCAGTTCTTC
TRBD2,TRBJ2-3,TRBV29-1,once,CSVEGRGGTGTQYF,TGCAGCGTAGAGGGGCGGGGGGGGACGGGGACGCAGTATTTT
TRBD1,TRBJ1-4,TRBV27,NA,CASSYDRGPTNEKLFF,TGTGCCAGCAGTTATGACAGGGGGCCAACTAATGAAAAACTGTTTTTT
TRBD1,TRBJ1-5,TRBV6-6,few,CASTEGAGQPQHF,TGTGCCAGCACTGAGGGGGCGGGTCAGCCCCAGCATTTT
NA,TRBJ1-5,TRBV5-8,once,CATNPPGVDQPQHF,TGTGCCACCAATCCCCCGGGTGTGGATCAGCCCCAGCATTTT
NA,TRBJ1-1,TRBV5-5,few,CASSQNSQNTEAFF,TGTGCCAGCAGCCAGAACAGCCAGAACACTGAAGCTTTCTTT
TRBD1,TRBJ1-1,TRBV6-5,NA,CASSYSTGMNTEAFF,TGTGCCAGCAGTTACTCGACAGGGATGAACACTGAAGCTTTCTTT
NA,TRBJ1-1,TRBV12-2,NA,CASRPGCEDTEAFF,TGTGCAAGTCGGCCAGGGTGTGAAGACACTGAAGCTTTCTTT
NA,TRBJ1-5,TRBV7-8,NA,CASSLDRDQPQHF,TGTGCCAGCAGCTTGGACAGAGATCAGCCCCAGCATTTT
NA,TRBJ2-7,TRBV14,once,CASSQDLGAIPYEQYF,TGTGCCAGCAGCCAAGATCTGGGGGCGATCCCCTACGAGCAGTACTTC
NA,TRBJ1-1,TRBV11-2,once,CASSWGGLGTEAFF,TGTGCCAGCAGCTGGGGGGGGTTGGGCACTGAAGCTTTCTTT
TRBD1,TRBJ2-3,TRBV12-5,NA,CASGSFLWTGYVADTQYF,TGTGCTAGTGGTTCCTTCCTGTGGACAGGGTATGTGGCAGATACGCAGTATTTT
TRBD1,TRBJ1-4,TRBV7-2,NA,CASSLAGTGNEKLFF,TGTGCCAGCAGCTTAGCTGGGACAGGTAATGAAAAACTGTTTTTT
TRBD1,TRBJ2-7,TRBV7-2,NA,CASSLLGQGYEQYF,TGTGCCAGCAGCCTGTTGGGACAGGGCTACGAGCAGTACTTC
TRBD1,TRBJ1-2,TRBV6-6,NA,CASSFSTGSKGYTF,TGTGCCAGCAGCTTCTCGACAGGGTCTAAGGGCTACACCTTC
TRBD2,TRBJ2-3,TRBV4-1,NA,CASTSGGGTQYF,TGCGCCAGCACCAGCGGGGGAGGTACGCAGTATTTT
NA,TRBJ2-1,TRBV11-2,NA,CASSLDDGGEQFF,TGTGCCAGCAGCTTAGACGACGGCGGTGAGCAGTTCTTC
TRBD2,TRBJ2-2,TRBV19,NA,CASRHRGEGGELFF,TGTGCCAGTAGACATCGAGGGGAGGGCGGGGAGCTGTTTTTT
TRBD1,TRBJ2-2,TRBV19,NA,CASSIVTGETGELFF,TGTGCCAGTAGTATTGTAACAGGGGAAACCGGGGAGCTGTTTTTT